These 31 T cell receptor beta chains were sequenced from one sample in a study of blood T cell repertoires in COVID-19. The method was immunoSEQ multiplex PCR; TCRdb's version includes in-frame clones alone and lacks a portion of them. The table lists around 180,000 clones, roughly 82% of them singletons. Sequencing was performed on peripheral blood. The receptors were gathered from a woman aged 30 to 39 with acute or convalescent COVID-19.

The gene calls are TRBV14 and TRBJ2-7; 8 nucleotides agree with TRBD1. J gave up 0 bases and V 5 bases, and 6 bases lay outside the gene matches. Germline V gene lookup returns CDR1 SGHDN and CDR2 FVKESK. The CDR3 is made up of 15 amino acids. CDR3 sequence (DNA): TGTGCCAGCAGCGTAGGGACAGGACTCTCCTACGAGCAGTACTTC. Its translation is CASSVGTGLSYEQYF. Full variable domain (missing parts from reference TRBV14 and TRBJ2-7): EAGVTQFPSHSVIEKGQTVTLRCDPISGHDNLYWYRRVMGKEIKFLLHFVKESKQDESGMPNNRFLAERTGGTYSTLKVQPAELEDSGVYFCASSVGTGLSYEQYFGPGTRLTVT.

The rearrangement uses TRBV6-5 and TRBJ1-4, with D maybe TRBD1 (5 bases). Trimming took off 1 base at V and 4 bases at J, with 7 bases between the two ends. The CDR3 runs to 14 residues. Germline-derived CDR1 and CDR2 are MNHEY and SVGAGI. CDR3 bases: TGTGCCAGCAGTTACTTCGGGGGTAATGAAAAACTGTTTTTT. Its protein product is CASSYFGGNEKLFF.

The chain has TRBV27 and TRBJ2-3, with a possible D match to TRBD2 (6 bases). The germline V and J ends were trimmed by 4 bases and 2 bases, with 13 bases remaining between them. This CDR3 spans 15 amino acids. Per germline, CDR1 MNHEY and CDR2 SMNVEV (reference sequence). The CDR3 loop is CASSSQGTVTDTQYF. The CDR3, as DNA: TGTGCCAGCAGTTCCCAAGGGACTGTCACAGATACGCAGTATTTT.

This chain uses TRBV7-2 with TRBJ1-6, with D uncertain. The CDR3 loop spans 16 amino acids. The germline gives CDR1 SGHTA, CDR2 FQGNSA. The V gene lost 5 bases and the J gene lost 4 bases, with 15 bases spanning the gap. CDR3 DNA: TGTGCCAGCAGCCAGGCACCAGCCAGATATAATTCACCCCTCCACTTT. Encoded protein: CASSQAPARYNSPLHF. Complete variable domain (other parts from reference TRBV7-2 and TRBJ1-6): GAGVSQSPSNKVTEKGKDVELRCDPISGHTALYWYRQSLGQGLEFLIYFQGNSAPDKSGLPSDRFSAERTGGSVSTLTIQRTQQEDSAVYLCASSQAPARYNSPLHFGNGTRLTVT.

This rearrangement joins TRBV6-5 to TRBJ1-2, with 9 bases matching TRBD1. CDR1 and CDR2 from the germline V gene are MNHEY and SVGAGI. V lost 6 bases, J lost 4 bases, and 3 bases stayed unmatched. This CDR3 is built from 13 residues. The CDR3, as DNA: TGTGCCAGCAGCTGGGACAGGGCCTATGGCTACACCTTC. As protein: CASSWDRAYGYTF.

The V and J genes are TRBV19 and TRBJ1-5, with D perhaps matching TRBD1 (5 bases). This CDR3 has 16 amino acids. Germline V gives CDR1 LNHDA, CDR2 SQIVND (reference sequence). Trimming removed 4 bases from V and 1 base from J, with 14 bases in between. The CDR3: CASSTRQWTSNQPQHF. The DNA of the CDR3 is TGTGCCAGTAGTACCCGACAGTGGACGAGCAATCAGCCCCAGCATTTT.

The chain employs TRBV6-6 and TRBJ1-2; 8 bases agree with TRBD1. CDR3 length equals 14 residues. Germline V gene lookup returns CDR1 MNHNY and CDR2 SVGAGI (reference sequence). The J segment lost 8 bases and the V segment lost 2 bases, leaving 7 bases of the junction unmatched. This chain's CDR3 is CASSYQDREGGYTF. Here the CDR3 DNA reads TGTGCCAGCAGTTACCAGGACAGGGAAGGAGGCTACACCTTC.

This clone has only one observation. The chain couples TRBV7-9 to TRBJ2-1; 7 bases line up with TRBD1. Germline-derived CDR1 and CDR2 are SEHNR and FQNEAQ (reference sequence). The CDR3 has 16 residues. Germline trimming cut 5 bases from V and 3 bases from J; bases unmatched to any gene: 10. This CDR3 is CASSPRDRYFYNEQFF. CDR3 in DNA: TGTGCCAGCAGCCCCCGGGACAGATACTTCTACAATGAGCAGTTCTTC.

V and J are TRBV4-1 and TRBJ1-4; a possible D gene is TRBD1 (6 bases). The CDR3 has 14 amino acids. Trimming took 6 bases from V and 12 from J, leaving 20 bases between them. CDR1 is MGHRA and CDR2 is YSYEKL in the germline V gene. The CDR3 DNA sequence: TGCGCCAGCAGACGAATCGGGGGGGCAGAAGAACTGTTTTTT. Its protein is CASRRIGGAEELFF.

The V and J genes are TRBV13 and TRBJ1-1, with a weak D call TRBD1 (6 bases). Looked up from germline, CDR1 is PRHDT and CDR2 is FYEKMQ (reference sequence). The CDR3 sequence is 14 residues long. Trimming stripped 5 bases from V and 3 bases from J, with 13 bases between. This CDR3 is CASSQGGGDTEAFF. For the CDR3, the DNA is TGTGCCAGCAGCCAAGGGGGGGGTGACACTGAAGCTTTCTTT. Looking up the rest from reference TRBV13 and TRBJ1-1 gives the full variable domain: AAGVIQSPRHLIKEKRETATLKCYPIPRHDTVYWYQQGPGQDPQFLISFYEKMQSDKGSIPDRFSAQQFSDYHSELNMSSLELGDSALYFCASSQGGGDTEAFFGQGTRLTVV.

The table lists this clone with a few counts. This sequence joins TRBV20-1 and TRBJ2-3; D gene ambiguous. This CDR3 is built from 11 residues. Germline loops: CDR1 DFQATT, CDR2 SNEGSKA (reference sequence). DNA for the CDR3: TGCAGCCTACGTATCGCAGATACGCAGTATTTT. Encoded protein: CSLRIADTQYF.

This chain links TRBV12-3 or TRBV12-4 with TRBJ2-1; no definite D call. CDR3 size: 10 residues. Trimming took 5 bases from V and 8 from J, leaving 4 bases between them. CDR3 region: CASSVDEQFF. The CDR3 DNA sequence: TGTGCCAGCAGTGTCGATGAGCAGTTCTTC.

The V call is TRBV12-3 or TRBV12-4, the J call TRBJ1-2; no firm D call. V lost 6 bases to trimming and J lost 0 bases, with 5 bases between them. The CDR3 loop spans 12 amino acids. The CDR3 is CASSVANYGYTF. CDR3 coding DNA: TGTGCCAGCAGCGTAGCTAACTATGGCTACACCTTC.

This clone was seen only once. The rearrangement links TRBV7-2 to TRBJ2-7, with unresolved D. The CDR3 is 15 residues long. Trimming took 0 bases from V and 0 from J, leaving 9 bases between them. The germline gives CDR1 SGHTA, CDR2 FQGNSA. The CDR3 sequence: CASSLASHSSYEQYF. DNA of the CDR3: TGTGCCAGCAGCTTAGCTTCCCACAGCTCCTACGAGCAGTACTTC.

The rearrangement links TRBV5-1 to TRBJ2-7, with a weak D call TRBD1 (6 bases). From germline, CDR1 is SGHRS and CDR2 YFSETQ. The CDR3 spans 16 residues. Trimming removed 4 bases at V and 2 bases at J, with 19 bases between. The DNA for the CDR3 is TGCGCCAGCAGCCCCCCCGATGGCAGGGGCCCCTACGAGCAGTACTTC. Its protein is CASSPPDGRGPYEQYF.

J is TRBJ2-7 and V is TRBV6-2 or TRBV6-3, with 12 bases aligning to TRBD2. Germline assignment: CDR1 MNHEY and CDR2 SVGEGT. The ends lost 2 bases at V and 4 bases at J; junction bases unmatched: 6. The CDR3 sequence is 16 residues long. CDR3 bases: TGTGCCAGCAGTTACAATCTAGCGGGAGGGCCTTACGAGCAGTACTTC. Translation: CASSYNLAGGPYEQYF.

This clone was found once. V and J are TRBV12-3 or TRBV12-4 and TRBJ1-2, with a tentative D call TRBD1 (6 bases). The V end was cut by 8 bases, the J end by 9 bases, with 16 bases between. The CDR3 extends over 12 amino acids. DNA for the CDR3: TGTGCCAGCGCCGTAGGGACATTCAGCTACACCTTC. Translated, it gives CASAVGTFSYTF.

CDR3 amino acids: CASSFRASGGYNEQFF. CDR3 coding DNA: TGCGCCAGCAGCTTTCGAGCTAGCGGGGGCTACAATGAGCAGTTCTTC. V is TRBV5-1 and J is TRBJ2-1, with 10 bases fitting TRBD2. This CDR3 spans 16 amino acids. The V gene's germline CDR1 is SGHRS and CDR2 YFSETQ. Trimming removed 2 bases from V and 3 bases from J; junction bases left unmatched: 5.

This chain uses TRBV6-4 with TRBJ1-1, with 10 bases matching TRBD1. Germline loops: CDR1 MRHNA, CDR2 SNTAGT. V lost 0 bases to trimming and J lost 11 bases; unmatched junction nucleotides: 9. This CDR3 region has 15 residues. CDR3 sequence: CASSDSGLDRGFAFF. DNA for the CDR3: TGTGCCAGCAGTGACTCAGGATTGGACAGGGGGTTCGCTTTCTTT.

This clone turned up a few times. The rearrangement uses TRBV9 and TRBJ2-2; D remains unclear. Germline assignment: CDR1 SGDLS and CDR2 YYNGEE. This CDR3 is built from 15 residues. V was pared by 0 bases and J by 4 bases, with 10 bases between. The CDR3 spells CASSVEVRPTGELFF. The CDR3, as DNA: TGTGCCAGCAGCGTAGAGGTCAGGCCCACCGGGGAGCTGTTTTTT. The full variable domain, its missing parts supplied by reference TRBV9 and TRBJ2-2, is DSGVTQTPKHLITATGQRVTLRCSPRSGDLSVYWYQQSLDQGLQFLIQYYNGEERAKGNILERFSAQQFPDLHSELNLSSLELGDSALYFCASSVEVRPTGELFFGEGSRLTVL.

The rearrangement uses TRBV28 and TRBJ2-5; 10 bases match TRBD1. There are 15 residues in the CDR3. Germline V gene data show CDR1 as MDHEN and CDR2 as SYDVKM. V shed 6 bases and J 1 base; nucleotides not matched to a gene: 5. The CDR3 DNA reads as TGTGCCAGCAGCCATCGACAGGGGGCCCAAGAGACCCAGTACTTC. Encoded protein: CASSHRQGAQETQYF.

J is TRBJ1-6 and V is TRBV28, with D possibly being TRBD1 (6 bases). Trimming shortened V by 9 bases and J by 7 bases, and 16 bases separated the two germline ends. Germline-derived CDR1 and CDR2 are MDHEN and SYDVKM. The CDR3 is made up of 14 amino acids. The CDR3 region is CASGSGEKNSPLHF. The CDR3 DNA reads as TGTGCCAGTGGATCAGGGGAAAAGAATTCACCCCTCCACTTT.

The chain recombines TRBV27 with TRBJ1-1, with D perhaps matching TRBD1 (5 bases). The CDR3 is 15 residues long. Germline V lookup: CDR1 MNHEY, CDR2 SMNVEV (reference sequence). V lost 4 bases to trimming and J lost 0 bases, with 12 bases between them. CDR3 loop: CASSYKDTLNTEAFF. The DNA of the CDR3 is TGTGCCAGCAGTTACAAGGACACCCTGAACACTGAAGCTTTCTTT.

This clone was picked up one time. At the DNA level, this CDR3 is encoded by other sequences in the same sample as well. The chain employs TRBV27 and TRBJ2-3; no reliable D call. This CDR3 has 12 residues. In germline, CDR1 is MNHEY, CDR2 SMNVEV (reference sequence). V shed 5 bases and J shed 0 bases, with 3 bases lying between them. The DNA for the CDR3 is TGTGCCAGCAGTCCAAGCACAGATACGCAGTATTTT. As protein: CASSPSTDTQYF.

V is TRBV28 and J is TRBJ2-5; TRBD1 aligns across 10 bases. The CDR3 contains 16 residues. With 6 bases clipped from V and 4 bases from J, the junction kept 11 bases outside the gene matches. Germline V lookup: CDR1 MDHEN, CDR2 SYDVKM. The CDR3 loop reads CASSLFGTGVPETQYF. In DNA, the CDR3 is TGTGCCAGCAGCCTCTTTGGGACAGGGGTCCCAGAGACCCAGTACTTC.

The rearrangement links TRBV7-9 to TRBJ1-5, with D perhaps matching TRBD1 (5 bases). Germline V lookup: CDR1 SEHNR, CDR2 FQNEAQ (reference sequence). This CDR3 spans 14 amino acids. The V end lost 4 bases, the J end lost 4 bases, and 11 bases lay between the germline ends. The CDR3 DNA is TGTGCCAGCAGCTCCTTGGGGGGGAATCAGCCCCAGCATTTT. This encodes CASSSLGGNQPQHF.

The J gene is TRBJ1-1, the V gene TRBV12-3 or TRBV12-4; D remains unclear. The CDR3 consists of 11 residues. Trimming left V 3 bases short and J 6 bases short, with 5 bases between. The CDR3 here is CASSLSPEAFF. As DNA, the CDR3 is TGTGCCAGCAGTTTGTCTCCTGAAGCTTTCTTT.

The V and J genes are TRBV30 and TRBJ1-4, with D perhaps TRBD1 (6 bases). V lost 4 bases and J 8 bases, leaving 14 bases between the germline ends. The CDR3 sequence is 13 residues long. The V gene's germline CDR1 is GTSNPN and CDR2 SVGIG (reference sequence). CDR3 nucleotide sequence: TGTGCCTGGAATCGGGACACCGTAGAAAAACTGTTTTTT. It yields the protein CAWNRDTVEKLFF.

This chain uses TRBV19 with TRBJ2-7, with 9 nucleotides matching TRBD2. The CDR3 extends over 15 amino acids. Trimming at V came to 9 bases and at J to 5 bases, leaving 14 bases not matched to a gene. Germline V lookup: CDR1 LNHDA, CDR2 SQIVND (reference sequence). This CDR3 is CASKPNSGSFDEQYF. The CDR3 DNA is TGTGCCAGCAAGCCTAATAGCGGGAGCTTCGACGAGCAGTACTTC.

The chain links TRBV6-6 to TRBJ2-1; 7 bases map to TRBD2. After removal of 8 bases from V and 7 bases from J, the junction contained 5 bases not matched to a gene. CDR3 size: 12 residues. Germline V gene sequence: CDR1 MNHNY, CDR2 SVGAGI (reference sequence). The CDR3 DNA reads as TGTGCCAGCGAGGGACTAAAGAATGAGCAGTTCTTC. Translated, it gives CASEGLKNEQFF.

The J gene is TRBJ2-1, the V gene TRBV4-2, with TRBD2 matching over 8 bases. The germline CDR1 and CDR2 sequences are LGHNA and YNFKEQ. The V gene end was trimmed by 0 bases and the J gene end by 0 bases; junction bases not matched to a gene: 13. The CDR3 is 20 residues long. The CDR3 protein is CASSQDGLAGLSRSYNEQFF. The CDR3 bases are TGTGCCAGCAGCCAAGACGGCCTAGCGGGCTTATCGCGCTCCTACAATGAGCAGTTCTTC.